The next 29 T cell receptor beta chains were all read from a single sample in a study of blood T cells in healthy people across ages. A J-beta primer mix and a sample-barcoded 5' primer were used in a second PCR of about 7 to 12 cycles. TCRdb reanalysed the 5' RACE reads using MiXCR and keeps one entry per CDR3 protein. The sample contains about 1.6 million distinct CDR3 sequences, roughly 30% of which appear only once. The sequenced sample was blood. Receptors originate from a woman aged 25 to 45 in good health.

This clonotype was detected a few times. The gene calls are TRBV7-2 and TRBJ2-7; 7 bases agree with TRBD2. Germline lookup yields CDR1 SGHTA and CDR2 FQGNSA. The CDR3 consists of 19 residues. The ends lost 5 bases at V and 2 bases at J; junction bases unmatched: 21. The CDR3 coding sequence is TGTGCCAGCAGCGTTCTGCATTTCCTTTGGGGAGGGCCACCCTACGAGCAGTACTTC. This gives the protein CASSVLHFLWGGPPYEQYF.

V and J are TRBV5-1 and TRBJ2-1; perhaps D is TRBD1 or TRBD2 (6 bases each). Germline V lookup: CDR1 SGHRS, CDR2 YFSETQ. The CDR3 sequence is 15 residues long. Trimming removed 0 bases from V and 6 bases from J, with 13 bases in between. Here the CDR3 reads CASSLGGAPGNEQFF. For the CDR3, the DNA is TGCGCCAGCAGCTTGGGGGGGGCACCAGGCAATGAGCAGTTCTTC.

CDR3 in amino acids: CAWRERGYNEQFF. The CDR3 DNA reads as TGTGCCTGGAGGGAGCGGGGGTACAATGAGCAGTTCTTC. The rearrangement links TRBV30 to TRBJ2-1, with TRBD2 matching over 8 bases. CDR1 and CDR2 from the germline V gene are GTSNPN and SVGIG (reference sequence). The CDR3 has 13 amino acids. V lost 3 bases and J lost 4; bases outside the gene matches: 2.

The chain links TRBV10-3 to TRBJ2-7; D is undetermined. V dropped 4 bases and J dropped 6 bases, with 10 bases sitting between them. CDR3 length equals 12 residues. Germline CDR1 and CDR2: ENHRY and SYGVKD. CDR3 in amino acids: CAISGGLGEQYF. The CDR3 DNA sequence: TGTGCCATCAGTGGGGGTTTAGGCGAGCAGTACTTC.

This clonotype has more than one count but fewer than ten. This chain joins TRBV15 and TRBJ1-5, with TRBD1 matching over 7 bases. Germline values: CDR1 LNHNV, CDR2 YYDKDF (reference sequence). The V gene end was trimmed by 3 bases and the J gene end by 4 bases; junction bases not matched to a gene: 6. The CDR3 is made up of 15 amino acids. The CDR3 DNA sequence: TGTGCCACCAGCAGGAGTGCAGGGGGAAATCAGCCCCAGCATTTT. It specifies CATSRSAGGNQPQHF.

Remarks on this clonotype: Sequence at one end of the junction differs from germline and may be a read error. The chain joins TRBV25-1 to TRBJ1-2; D is ambiguous. CDR1 is MGHDK, CDR2 SYGVNS, per germline. The CDR3 spans 14 residues. CDR3 residues: CASSEYSHLGGYTF. Here the CDR3 DNA reads TGTGCCAGTAGTGAGTACAGCCACTTGGGAGGCTACACCTTC.

The V call is TRBV4-1, the J call TRBJ2-3; the D is unclear. Germline CDR1 is MGHRA and CDR2 is YSYEKL. The CDR3 runs to 15 residues. Trimming shortened V by 3 bases and J by 0 bases, and 10 bases separated the two germline ends. Written as DNA, the CDR3 is TGCGCCAGCAGCCAGGAGATGGCGAGCACAGATACGCAGTATTTT. This encodes CASSQEMASTDTQYF.

J is TRBJ1-5 and V is TRBV20-1; D is perhaps TRBD1 (5 bases). Germline values: CDR1 DFQATT, CDR2 SNEGSKA (reference sequence). Trimming shortened V by 4 bases and J by 0 bases, and 10 bases separated the two germline ends. This CDR3 contains 14 residues. CDR3 in amino acids: CSAKQAYSNQPQHF. In nucleotides, the CDR3 is TGCAGTGCTAAACAGGCATATAGCAATCAGCCCCAGCATTTT.

Many counts were recorded for this clonotype. The chain couples TRBV10-3 to TRBJ2-4, with D maybe TRBD2 (6 bases). CDR1 and CDR2 (germline): ENHRY, SYGVKD. There are 13 residues in the CDR3. V lost 10 bases, J lost 9 bases, and 19 bases lay in between. CDR3 amino acids: CATSRDPGGIQYF. The CDR3 DNA sequence: TGTGCCACCAGCCGGGACCCCGGGGGCATTCAGTACTTC.

V usage is TRBV20-1 and J usage is TRBJ2-7, with D maybe TRBD1 (6 bases). Germline lookup yields CDR1 DFQATT and CDR2 SNEGSKA (reference sequence). V was clipped by 2 bases and J by 6 bases, with 14 bases between them. The CDR3 is 13 residues long. Here the CDR3 DNA reads TGCAGTGCTAGACCGCCTACAGGGCGCGAGCAGTACTTC. It yields the protein CSARPPTGREQYF.

V usage is TRBV4-1 and J usage is TRBJ1-1, with D uncertain. There are 15 residues in the CDR3. In germline, CDR1 is MGHRA, CDR2 YSYEKL. Trimming left V 1 base short and J 5 bases short, with 14 bases between. The CDR3 region is CASSQVRTVGTEAFF. The CDR3 region has the DNA TGCGCCAGCAGCCAAGTGCGCACGGTGGGAACTGAAGCTTTCTTT.

This clonotype has a count of ten or more. This chain joins TRBV6-2 or TRBV6-3 and TRBJ2-7; tentative D call: TRBD2 (6 bases). Germline CDR1 MNHEY, CDR2 SVGEGT. Deletions cut 2 bases from V and 1 base from J, with 9 bases between. The CDR3 spans 14 residues. CDR3 sequence (DNA): TGTGCCAGCAGTTACCTGGAGGGGTCCTACGAGCAGTACTTC. Amino acid sequence: CASSYLEGSYEQYF.

As concerns this clonotype: A read error may explain this, as a much larger clone is one base away. The chain employs TRBV20-1 and TRBJ2-7; TRBD2 might be the D (5 bases). The CDR3 sequence is 15 residues long. Trimming took 0 bases from V and 3 from J, leaving 15 bases between them. Germline CDR1 reads DFQATT; CDR2 reads SNEGSKA (reference sequence). CDR3: CSARDPQRVGYEQYF. The CDR3 DNA reads as TGCAGTGCTAGAGACCCCCAGAGGGTTGGCTACGAGCAGTACTTC.

In its sample, this clonotype was seen a few times. This chain links TRBV10-3 with TRBJ2-1, with a tentative D call TRBD2 (6 bases). In germline, CDR1 is ENHRY, CDR2 SYGVKD. The V end was cut by 11 bases, the J end by 6 bases, with 20 bases between. The CDR3 loop spans 14 amino acids. The CDR3 sequence is CASGSGGGLNEQFF. In DNA, the CDR3 is TGTGCCTCCGGGAGTGGGGGTGGGCTCAATGAGCAGTTCTTC.

There are a few counts of this clonotype. The chain links TRBV12-3 or TRBV12-4 to TRBJ2-2, with D perhaps matching TRBD1 (5 bases). The V and J ends lost 3 bases and 3 bases respectively, with 5 bases between them. This CDR3 region has 13 residues. CDR3 coding DNA: TGTGCCAGCAGTTTCAGGGACACCGGGGAGCTGTTTTTT. It specifies CASSFRDTGELFF.

The gene calls are TRBV18 and TRBJ2-2; D may match TRBD1 or TRBD2 (5 bases each). V was clipped by 2 bases and J by 3 bases, with 10 bases between them. CDR3 length: 15 amino acids. The germline V gene has CDR1 KGHSH and CDR2 LQKENI. The CDR3 region is CASSPVREYTGELFF. Here the CDR3 DNA reads TGTGCCAGCTCACCAGTCAGGGAGTACACCGGGGAGCTGTTTTTT.

This clonotype was seen many times. The V gene is TRBV28, the J gene TRBJ2-3, with TRBD1 matching 8 bases. Germline CDR1 and CDR2: MDHEN and SYDVKM. V lost 5 bases to trimming and J lost 0 bases; unmatched junction nucleotides: 7. The CDR3 length is 16 residues. As DNA, the CDR3 is TGTGCCAGCAGTCCCCGGACAGGGCCAAGCACAGATACGCAGTATTTT. Residues: CASSPRTGPSTDTQYF. Looking up the rest from reference TRBV28 and TRBJ2-3 gives the full variable domain: DVKVTQSSRYLVKRTGEKVFLECVQDMDHENMFWYRQDPGLGLRLIYFSYDVKMKEKGDIPEGYSVSREKKERFSLILESASTNQTSMYLCASSPRTGPSTDTQYFGPGTRLTVL.

V and J are TRBV20-1 and TRBJ2-1, with 9 bases matching TRBD2. This CDR3 comprises 14 residues. The V gene end was trimmed by 3 bases and the J gene end by 7 bases; junction bases not matched to a gene: 7. Germline V CDR1 and CDR2: DFQATT, SNEGSKA (reference sequence). CDR3 DNA sequence: TGCAGTGCTAGGGGTAGCGGGGGCGGGAATGAGCAGTTCTTC. It yields the protein CSARGSGGGNEQFF.

The V call is TRBV6-6, the J call TRBJ1-4; D call uncertain. The CDR3 runs to 14 residues. The germline V and J ends were trimmed by 1 base and 3 bases, with 6 bases remaining between them. Germline CDR1 MNHNY, CDR2 SVGAGI (reference sequence). The CDR3 loop reads CASSYFDSNEKLFF. In DNA, the CDR3 is TGTGCCAGCAGTTACTTCGACTCTAATGAAAAACTGTTTTTT.

The chain employs TRBV10-3 and TRBJ2-2, with a tentative D call TRBD2 (5 bases). The CDR3 length is 15 residues. The V and J ends lost 10 bases and 3 bases respectively, with 18 bases between them. CDR1 and CDR2 from the germline V gene are ENHRY and SYGVKD. The CDR3 coding sequence is TGTGCCACCACTGTGGGAGTCGGGGACACCGGGGAGCTGTTTTTT. This translates into CATTVGVGDTGELFF.

The chain uses TRBV4-1 and TRBJ2-3, with TRBD2 identical over 8 bases. This CDR3 spans 18 amino acids. V lost 4 bases to trimming and J lost 4 bases; unmatched junction nucleotides: 16. The V gene's germline CDR1 is MGHRA and CDR2 YSYEKL. CDR3 bases: TGCGCCAGCAGCCTCCTAACCCCCGGGACTAGGGGAGCAGATACGCAGTATTTT. Its protein is CASSLLTPGTRGADTQYF.

This clonotype was counted many times. CDR3 amino acids: CASRRDASYEQYF. In nucleotides, the CDR3 is TGTGCCAGCAGGCGGGACGCGTCCTACGAGCAGTACTTC. The chain recombines TRBV7-9 with TRBJ2-7; D may be TRBD2 (6 bases). Trimming left V 6 bases short and J 1 base short, with 10 bases between. CDR1 and CDR2 from the germline V gene are SEHNR and FQNEAQ (reference sequence). The CDR3 spans 13 residues.

Details on this clonotype: Compared with germline, one end of the junction differs, possibly owing to a read error. The V call is TRBV5-1, the J call TRBJ2-7; the match to TRBD2 covers 15 bases. Germline CDR1 SGHRS, CDR2 YFSETQ. The CDR3 spans 18 residues. The CDR3 region has the DNA TGTGCCAGCAGCTTTGGGACTAGCGGGGGGTCGAGCTCCTACGAGCAGTACTTC. It is translated as CASSFGTSGGSSSYEQYF.

This sequence joins TRBV6-1 and TRBJ2-4, with 10 bases aligning to TRBD1. The J call may be wrong; the DNA end is better matched by TRBJ2-7. The CDR3 consists of 17 residues. The V gene's germline CDR1 is MNHNS and CDR2 SASEGT. The CDR3 loop reads CASTKLEGTGVTYEQYF. In nucleotides, the CDR3 is TGTGCCAGCACTAAACTTGAAGGGACAGGGGTCACCTACGAGCAGTACTTC.

In its sample, this clonotype was seen many times. The germline gene is not matched at one end of the junction; a read error may be the cause. This chain links TRBV3-1 with TRBJ1-2, with D tentatively TRBD1 (6 bases). The V gene's germline CDR1 is LGHDT and CDR2 YNNKEL (reference sequence). The CDR3 runs to 12 residues. In nucleotides, the CDR3 is TGCGCCAGCAGCCAACCAGGGGACGGCTACACCTTC. Its translation: CASSQPGDGYTF.

Only a few counts were recorded for this clonotype. V gene TRBV11-2 combines with J gene TRBJ2-5, with D unresolved. Germline CDR1 is SGHAT and CDR2 is FQNNGV. V was shortened by 5 bases and J by 5 bases, with 21 bases between the two germline ends. The CDR3 runs to 16 residues. The CDR3 DNA reads as TGTGCCAGCAGCGACATGGATAGGGTAGCACGGGAGACCCAGTACTTC. Residues: CASSDMDRVARETQYF.

This chain uses TRBV20-1 with TRBJ2-3, with 8 bases aligning to TRBD2. CDR3 length: 14 residues. Germline CDR1 DFQATT, CDR2 SNEGSKA (reference sequence). The junction had 6 bases not matched to a gene; V was cut back by 3 bases and J by 4 bases. The CDR3 DNA reads TGCAGTGCTAGTGGTAGCGGGAAGGCAGATACGCAGTATTTT. As protein: CSASGSGKADTQYF.

The gene calls are TRBV15 and TRBJ2-1; D tentatively fits TRBD1 or TRBD2 (6 bases each). The CDR3 totals 15 residues. Germline lookup yields CDR1 LNHNV and CDR2 YYDKDF (reference sequence). With 1 base removed from V and 4 bases from J, the gap between germline ends came to 11 bases. The CDR3 nucleotides are TGTGCCACCAGCAGAGTGGGGGGCCATTACAATGAGCAGTTCTTC. Amino acid sequence: CATSRVGGHYNEQFF. Full variable domain (outside the CDR3, taken from reference TRBV15 and TRBJ2-1): DAMVIQNPRYQVTQFGKPVTLSCSQTLNHNVMYWYQQKSSQAPKLLFHYYDKDFNNEADTPDNFQSRRPNTSFCFLDIRSPGLGDTAMYLCATSRVGGHYNEQFFGPGTRLTVL.

This clonotype was counted between two and nine times. CDR3 sequence: CASSWEGARETQYF. The DNA for the CDR3 is TGTGCCAGCAGCTGGGAGGGGGCCCGGGAGACCCAGTACTTC. The gene calls are TRBV7-9 and TRBJ2-5; possibly TRBD1 or TRBD2 for D (7 bases each). The length of the CDR3 is 14 residues. V dropped 4 bases and J dropped 5 bases, with 14 bases sitting between them. CDR1 is SEHNR and CDR2 is FQNEAQ in the germline V gene (reference sequence).